This T cell receptor beta chain was captured in a study of blood T cell repertoires in COVID-19. Study overall: The samples span acute and convalescent COVID-19 from the United States, Italy and Spain. Sources were T cells, B-cell-depleted T cells, or PBMCs; the material itself was cDNA or gDNA.

This table comes from immunoSEQ multiplex PCR, and its TCRdb copy is limited to in-frame clones, with some not included. The table has 25,000 to 30,000 clones, roughly 84% seen once. V was clipped by 1 base and J by 3 bases, with 7 bases between them. The CDR3 is made up of 13 amino acids. Germline-derived CDR1 and CDR2 are SGHRS and YFSETQ. The TCR was taken from a man aged 80 or over with active COVID-19. V gene TRBV5-1 combines with J gene TRBJ2-5, with a tentative D call TRBD1 (6 bases). The sample consisted of peripheral blood. CDR3 region: CASSLSGEETQYF. Written as DNA, the CDR3 is TGCGCCAGCAGCTTGTCAGGGGAAGAGACCCAGTACTTC.